The source of this T cell receptor (beta chain) is a study of blood T cell repertoires in COVID-19. Study-wide context: Acute and convalescent COVID-19 samples came from the United States, Italy and Spain. PBMCs, B-cell-depleted T cells, or T cells were the source of the cDNA or gDNA that made up the material.

Study processing details: By means of reference gene primer amplification, nucleated cell counts were estimated. TCRdb's table, derived via immunoSEQ multiplex PCR, lists solely in-frame clones and lacks some. The V and J calls and clone size were taken over from that table, and D and trimming were inferred from the DNA. The data show around 200,000 clones, over 60% seen once. From germline, CDR1 is LGHDT and CDR2 YNNKEL (reference sequence). V dropped 0 bases and J dropped 2; count of bases not matched to a gene: 4. The CDR3 totals 15 residues. Material: peripheral blood. The receptor comes from a woman aged 70-85 years with acute or convalescent COVID-19. V and J are TRBV3-1 (or the pseudogene TRBV3-2) and TRBJ2-7; 7 bases line up with TRBD2. CDR3 region: CASSQEAGPTYEQYF. Written as DNA, the CDR3 is TGTGCCAGCAGCCAAGAAGCGGGACCCACCTACGAGCAGTACTTC.